Listed below are T cell receptor beta chains from one sample, sequenced in a study of T cells in Graves' hyperthyroidism and ophthalmopathy. TCRdb re-derived calls from the multiplex PCR reads in MiXCR, one entry per CDR3 protein. Of around 800,000 distinct CDR3 sequences in the sample, 35% to 45% were seen once. Source material: blood. The receptors stem from a man younger than 30 with Graves' hyperthyroidism. Both conserved end residues are trimmed from each CDR3. Each record gives: CDR3 protein, J gene, V gene, D gene. The D gene is left open where the match is weak.

ASSEDGTAGPGELF TRBJ2-2 TRBV10-2 -
AISESWTGLLNTEAF TRBJ1-1 TRBV10-3 TRBD1
ASRPAGDEKLF TRBJ1-4 TRBV9 -
ASRETGDSSYEQY TRBJ2-7 TRBV5-1 -
ASSSDTYEQY TRBJ2-7 TRBV11-2 -
ASSPALAGAFYEQY TRBJ2-7 TRBV7-9 TRBD2
ASSYPPPAGELF TRBJ2-2 TRBV7-3 -
ATSWGGNSPLH TRBJ1-6 TRBV15 -
ASSLGGLNEGTQY TRBJ2-5 TRBV5-4 -
ASSIGGVPLSGANVLT TRBJ2-6 TRBV19 TRBD2
ASSFREGEQY TRBJ2-7 TRBV7-9 -
ASSLPGAGNYGYT TRBJ1-2 TRBV5-1 -
SVDQGNTIY TRBJ1-3 TRBV29-1 -
ASSPTLTGTSGYEQY TRBJ2-7 TRBV5-1 TRBD2
ASSSYRATNYGYT TRBJ1-2 TRBV7-9 -
ASTRTGLRDEQY TRBJ2-7 TRBV12-3/TRBV12-4 TRBD1
SAREVRDSYGYT TRBJ1-2 TRBV20-1 -
ASSEAGQLSNQPQH TRBJ1-5 TRBV6-9 TRBD1
ASSLSGTGGFYGYT TRBJ1-2 TRBV6-6 TRBD1
ASSSRGGEGYEQY TRBJ2-7 TRBV5-1 TRBD2